This T cell receptor beta chain was captured in a study of Graves' ophthalmopathy and Graves' hyperthyroidism. Study-level points and caveats: A 13-signature model separated ophthalmopathy from stable hyperthyroidism, just under 90% sensitivity, 65% to 82% specificity. The study's model predicted ophthalmopathy progression at over 55% sensitivity and 72.22% specificity.

This clonotype was seen a handful of times. Antigen specificity is unknown. At one of its ends the junction is not consistent with the germline gene, which may arise from a read error. Amplification of the TCR beta CDR3 regions used RNA transcripts (as template). Second-round multiplex PCR followed a first-round RT-PCR using HTBI primers. TCRdb re-derived calls from the multiplex PCR reads in MiXCR, one entry per CDR3 protein. The sample records hundreds of thousands of distinct CDR3 sequences, approximately 21% being singletons. Orbital computed tomography, thyroid ultrasound, TRAb, serum thyroxine and clinical symptoms formed the basis of diagnosis. This CDR3 has 16 amino acids. Per the germline V gene, CDR1 is DFQATT and CDR2 is SNEGSKA (reference sequence).

This sequence originates from a woman between 18 and 29 years old with stable Graves' hyperthyroidism. The chain links TRBV20-1 to TRBJ2-4; the match to TRBD2 covers 7 bases. Source material: peripheral blood. The CDR3 bases are TGCAGTGCTAGAGATGGGGGGGTAGCTGGAGGCTACATTAAGTACTTC. This translates into CSARDGGVAGGYIKYF.